This T cell receptor (beta chain) was profiled in a study of cytomegalovirus exposure and HLA in healthy donors. Clones were read by immunoSEQ multiplex PCR, and TCRdb kept only the in-frame ones, dropping some. The table lists a few hundred thousand clones, about nine tenths of them singletons. This CDR3 is built from 19 residues. CDR1 and CDR2 (germline): MNHEY, SMNVEV (reference sequence). Trimming removed 2 bases from V and 0 bases from J; junction bases left unmatched: 11. The material sequenced was PBMCs. The V gene is TRBV27, the J gene TRBJ2-2; TRBD2 agrees at 8 bases. The sequence derives from a woman between 18 and 29 years old in good health and CMV-seronegative. The CDR3 coding sequence is TGTGCCAGCAGTTTAGCTCCGTGGGCGGGAGGCACGAACACCGGGGAGCTGTTTTTT. It encodes CASSLAPWAGGTNTGELFF.